This T cell receptor (beta chain) originates from a study of cytomegalovirus exposure and HLA in healthy donors. The PCR contained 60 Vbeta and 13 Jbeta primers. Using immunoSEQ multiplex PCR, the repertoire was profiled, and TCRdb retains in-frame clones only, with some absent. The table records about 200,000 clones, 55% to 75% of them present only once. This CDR3 contains 13 residues. Germline CDR1 is SGHDN and CDR2 is FVKESK. With 2 bases removed from V and 4 bases from J, the gap between germline ends came to 9 bases. Specimen: PBMCs. This sequence originates from a man aged 40-50 years in good health and CMV-seropositive. This chain links TRBV14 with TRBJ2-7, with D tentatively TRBD2 (5 bases). CDR3 nucleotides: TGTGCCAGCAGCCAAACGGGATATTACGAGCAGTACTTC. Protein sequence: CASSQTGYYEQYF.